A single sample gave rise to the 18 T cell receptor beta chains below, sequenced in a study of control samples from healthy donors and cancer patients. Method: immunoSEQ multiplex PCR; TCRdb's copy keeps in-frame clones and lacks some. The sample yields some 160,000 clones, about 94% seen once. The sequencing input was blood. The receptor set was obtained from a woman in her forties in good health.

This chain links TRBV7-3 with TRBJ2-1, with D perhaps matching TRBD1 (5 bases). Germline V CDR1 and CDR2: SGHTA, FQGTGA. This CDR3 has 15 residues. The V gene lost 0 bases and the J gene lost 4 bases, with 10 bases spanning the gap. CDR3 protein: CASSLTFTGYNEQFF. For the CDR3, the DNA is TGTGCCAGCAGCTTAACGTTTACAGGTTACAATGAGCAGTTCTTC.

This clone was counted a single time. The J gene is TRBJ2-3, the V gene TRBV5-1; D uncertain. There are 13 residues in the CDR3. Germline CDR1 SGHRS, CDR2 YFSETQ. Trimming left V 4 bases short and J 1 base short, with 7 bases between. The CDR3 spells CASSMTGTDTQYF. The CDR3 nucleotides are TGCGCCAGCAGCATGACCGGCACAGATACGCAGTATTTT.

About this clone: In the same sample, other DNA sequences code for this CDR3. This chain joins TRBV7-2 and TRBJ1-1; D uncertain. There are 15 residues in the CDR3. Trimming removed 1 base from V and 1 base from J, with 10 bases in between. The germline V gene encodes CDR1 SGHTA and CDR2 FQGNSA. DNA of the CDR3: TGTGCCAGCAGCTTAGGGGATCGGAGGAACACTGAAGCTTTCTTT. This codes for CASSLGDRRNTEAFF.

V and J are TRBV6-5 and TRBJ1-1, with TRBD1 matching 8 bases. The length of the CDR3 is 14 residues. Unmatched junction bases numbered 7, after V lost 9 bases and J lost 1 base. Germline CDR1 is MNHEY and CDR2 is SVGAGI. CDR3 DNA sequence: TGTGCCAGTCGGAGCAGGGGGCCGAACACTGAAGCTTTCTTT. Amino acid sequence: CASRSRGPNTEAFF.

V gene TRBV5-1 combines with J gene TRBJ1-1; 8 bases map to TRBD1. The V and J ends lost 4 bases and 7 bases, in that order; junction bases with no gene match: 12. Germline loops: CDR1 SGHRS, CDR2 YFSETQ. The CDR3 extends over 15 amino acids. CDR3 DNA: TGCGCCAGCAGCCAAACACGACAGGGGTTTGGTGAAGCTTTCTTT. This encodes CASSQTRQGFGEAFF.

The chain employs TRBV5-6 and TRBJ1-5, with unresolved D. Germline V gene sequence: CDR1 SGHDT, CDR2 YYEEEE. This CDR3 has 13 amino acids. Trimming stripped 5 bases from V and 1 base from J, with 7 bases between. The CDR3 here is CASSKTSNQPQHF. CDR3 nucleotide sequence: TGTGCCAGCAGTAAGACAAGCAATCAGCCCCAGCATTTT. Full variable domain (remainder filled in from reference TRBV5-6 and TRBJ1-5): DAGVTQSPTHLIKTRGQQVTLRCSPKSGHDTVSWYQQALGQGPQFIFQYYEEEERQRGNFPDRFSGHQFPNYSSELNVNALLLGDSALYLCASSKTSNQPQHFGDGTRLSIL.

The rearrangement uses TRBV24-1 and TRBJ1-5; TRBD1 is a possible D gene (5 bases). The ends were cut back, 3 bases at V and 4 bases at J, with 6 bases in the middle. The germline V gene has CDR1 KGHDR and CDR2 SFDVKD. This CDR3 spans 13 amino acids. CDR3 loop: CATSDRGNQPQHF. CDR3 nucleotides: TGTGCCACCAGTGATCGGGGGAATCAGCCCCAGCATTTT.

This chain links TRBV2 with TRBJ1-1; D possibly corresponds to TRBD1 (6 bases). With 2 bases removed from V and 1 base from J, the gap between germline ends came to 11 bases. There are 15 residues in the CDR3. CDR1 is SNHLY and CDR2 is FYNNEI in the germline V gene. CDR3 residues: CASSEMGHRNTEAFF. CDR3 coding DNA: TGTGCCAGCAGTGAAATGGGACACAGGAACACTGAAGCTTTCTTT. Based on the CDR3 plus reference TRBV2 and TRBJ1-1, the full variable domain is EPEVTQTPSHQVTQMGQEVILRCVPISNHLYFYWYRQILGQKVEFLVSFYNNEISEKSEIFDDQFSVERPDGSNFTLKIRSTKLEDSAMYFCASSEMGHRNTEAFFGQGTRLTVV.

The gene calls are TRBV27 and TRBJ1-6, with D tentatively TRBD1 (6 bases). Germline V gene sequence: CDR1 MNHEY, CDR2 SMNVEV (reference sequence). The CDR3 contains 12 residues. Trimming took off 6 bases at V and 14 bases at J, with 14 bases between the two ends. The CDR3 DNA follows: TGTGCCAGCAGCACAGGGTCAGGGGCCCTCCACTTT. Protein product: CASSTGSGALHF.

This chain joins TRBV7-3 and TRBJ2-5, with D possibly TRBD1 on 6 matching bases. Trimming pared 0 bases from V and 4 bases from J, leaving 12 bases between. The CDR3 runs 15 residues. Germline CDR1 SGHTA, CDR2 FQGTGA. CDR3 sequence: CASSLTPQGGETQYF. The CDR3 DNA reads as TGTGCCAGCAGCTTAACACCCCAAGGGGGAGAGACCCAGTACTTC. Complete variable domain (other parts from reference TRBV7-3 and TRBJ2-5): GAGVSQTPSNKVTEKGKYVELRCDPISGHTALYWYRQSLGQGPEFLIYFQGTGAADDSGLPNDRFFAVRPEGSVSTLKIQRTERGDSAVYLCASSLTPQGGETQYFGPGTRLLVL.

The chain links TRBV6-2 or TRBV6-3 to TRBJ1-5; D is ambiguous. Germline CDR1 and CDR2: MNHEY and SVGEGT. The length of the CDR3 is 17 residues. The ends were cut back, 7 bases at V and 0 bases at J, with 19 bases in the middle. The CDR3 loop is CASTPAHARYSNQPQHF. CDR3 DNA sequence: TGTGCCAGCACCCCAGCCCATGCCCGATATAGCAATCAGCCCCAGCATTTT.

This clone was counted a single time. V is TRBV10-2 and J is TRBJ1-5; D is ambiguous. Per the germline V gene, CDR1 is WSHSY and CDR2 is SAAADI. Trimming cost V 2 bases and J 0 bases, with 5 bases left between them. There are 14 residues in the CDR3. The CDR3 here is CASSEMVSNQPQHF. The CDR3 DNA sequence: TGCGCCAGCAGTGAGATGGTTAGCAATCAGCCCCAGCATTTT.

The chain links TRBV19 to TRBJ2-1, with unresolved D. V lost 4 bases, J lost 0 bases, and 7 bases lay in between. CDR1 and CDR2 from the germline V gene are LNHDA and SQIVND (reference sequence). CDR3 size: 14 residues. This chain's CDR3 is CASSSGNSYNEQFF. The DNA for the CDR3 is TGTGCCAGTAGTAGCGGTAACTCCTACAATGAGCAGTTCTTC.

This clone has a single count. V usage is TRBV3-1 (or the pseudogene TRBV3-2) and J usage is TRBJ1-1; D perhaps matches TRBD1 (5 bases). The CDR3 length is 16 residues. Germline V lookup: CDR1 LGHDT, CDR2 YNNKEL (reference sequence). V dropped 6 bases and J dropped 3 bases, with 20 bases sitting between them. The CDR3, as DNA: TGTGCCAGCAGGCCTAAAGTAAGGGGTTCAGACACTGAAGCTTTCTTT. Translated, it gives CASRPKVRGSDTEAFF.

This chain uses TRBV5-1 with TRBJ1-2, with D perhaps matching TRBD1 (5 bases). Trimming cost V 3 bases and J 7 bases, with 19 bases left between them. The CDR3 sequence is 15 residues long. The germline V gene has CDR1 SGHRS and CDR2 YFSETQ. The CDR3 loop is CASSSSQVGHIGYTF. CDR3 DNA: TGCGCCAGCAGCTCGTCGCAGGTTGGACATATTGGCTACACCTTC. Complete variable domain (other parts from reference TRBV5-1 and TRBJ1-2): KAGVTQTPRYLIKTRGQQVTLSCSPISGHRSVSWYQQTPGQGLQFLFEYFSETQRNKGNFPGRFSGRQFSNSRSEMNVSTLELGDSALYLCASSSSQVGHIGYTFGSGTRLTVV.

The V gene is TRBV5-5, the J gene TRBJ2-3, with TRBD2 as a possible D gene (5 bases). Germline V gene data show CDR1 as SGHKS and CDR2 as YYEKEE (reference sequence). Deletions cut 5 bases from V and 6 bases from J, with 16 bases between. The CDR3 extends over 14 amino acids. The CDR3 sequence is CASRATSSSDTQYF. For the CDR3, the DNA is TGTGCCAGCAGGGCCACTAGTTCCTCGGATACGCAGTATTTT.

The rearrangement links TRBV7-2 to TRBJ2-5; 11 bases align to TRBD2. This CDR3 spans 17 amino acids. V lost 4 bases and J lost 5; bases outside the gene matches: 12. Germline V lookup: CDR1 SGHTA, CDR2 FQGNSA. The CDR3 bases are TGTGCCAGCAGCTCCTTAGCGGGAGGGCGTGTCCGGGAGACCCAGTACTTC. Protein product: CASSSLAGGRVRETQYF.

The J gene is TRBJ2-3, the V gene TRBV30; D is possibly TRBD1 (5 bases). CDR1 and CDR2 (germline): GTSNPN, SVGIG (reference sequence). This CDR3 contains 14 residues. V was pared by 3 bases and J by 2 bases, with 12 bases between. The chain's CDR3 is CAWRLTEYTDTQYF. The CDR3 nucleotides are TGTGCCTGGAGATTGACAGAGTACACAGATACGCAGTATTTT.